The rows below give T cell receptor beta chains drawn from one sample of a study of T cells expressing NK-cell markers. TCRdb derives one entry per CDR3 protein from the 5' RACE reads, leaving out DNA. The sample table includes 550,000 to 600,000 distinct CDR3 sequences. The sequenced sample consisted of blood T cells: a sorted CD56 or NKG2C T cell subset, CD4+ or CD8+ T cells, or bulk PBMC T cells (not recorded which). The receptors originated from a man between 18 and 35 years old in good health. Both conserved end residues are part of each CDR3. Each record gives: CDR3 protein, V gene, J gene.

CDR3 protein: CASTLGQGGQPQHF
V gene: TRBV3-1
J gene: TRBJ1-5

CDR3 protein: CAISESGQPNEKLFF
V gene: TRBV10-3
J gene: TRBJ1-4

CDR3 protein: CASSLSFSRQATLEQYF
V gene: TRBV7-2
J gene: TRBJ2-7

CDR3 protein: CASSIGRGGLQETQYF
V gene: TRBV19
J gene: TRBJ2-5

CDR3 protein: CASSLGGRATYEQYF
V gene: TRBV11-2
J gene: TRBJ2-7

CDR3 protein: CASSLRDWHEQFF
V gene: TRBV28
J gene: TRBJ2-1

CDR3 protein: CASRSTEMEGIRGIEQFF
V gene: TRBV12-3/TRBV12-4
J gene: TRBJ2-1

CDR3 protein: CASKLGAAFNQPQHF
V gene: TRBV28
J gene: TRBJ1-5

CDR3 protein: CASSRRESSYNEQFF
V gene: TRBV4-1
J gene: TRBJ2-1

CDR3 protein: CSVAKGADSSYEQYF
V gene: TRBV29-1
J gene: TRBJ2-7

CDR3 protein: CATTPGTSGTGELFF
V gene: TRBV24-1
J gene: TRBJ2-2

CDR3 protein: CARTHSSPPGTSGRRETQYF
V gene: TRBV12-3/TRBV12-4
J gene: TRBJ2-5

CDR3 protein: CASSLDPGESGELFF
V gene: TRBV5-1
J gene: TRBJ2-2

CDR3 protein: CASHRDKGTEAFF
V gene: TRBV2
J gene: TRBJ1-1

CDR3 protein: CASGLTSGIGSPLHF
V gene: TRBV12-5
J gene: TRBJ1-6

CDR3 protein: CSARLAGGPPGELFF
V gene: TRBV20-1
J gene: TRBJ2-2

CDR3 protein: CASGLVELLRLNQPQHF
V gene: TRBV12-5
J gene: TRBJ1-5